This T cell receptor (beta chain) originates from a study of cytomegalovirus exposure and HLA in healthy donors. Regarding the study as a whole: Some V segments could not be told apart, so they were left out, TRBV6-2 and TRBV6-3 among them.

Details on this clone: Its antigen remains unidentified.

V was clipped by 9 bases and J by 5 bases, with 13 bases between them. Germline V gene sequence: CDR1 LNHDA, CDR2 SQIVND (reference sequence). The CDR3 has 13 amino acids. PCR amplification relied on 60 Vbeta primers (plus 13 Jbeta primers). Sequencing used immunoSEQ multiplex PCR; TCRdb keeps in-frame clones, though not all of them. Altogether about 130,000 clones are present, approximately 68% being singletons, with the ten largest covering 1.6%. The TCR originated in a young man in good health and CMV-seropositive. This chain connects TRBV19 to TRBJ2-2; no clear D gene. Sequenced input: PBMCs. CDR3 in amino acids: CASVYYLTGELFF. The CDR3 bases are TGTGCCAGCGTCTACTATTTAACCGGGGAGCTGTTTTTT.